One and the same sample provided the 28 T cell receptor beta chains below, sequenced in a study of blood T cell repertoires in COVID-19. Method: immunoSEQ multiplex PCR; TCRdb's copy keeps in-frame clones and lacks some. The table has roughly 57,000 clones, around 89% seen once. The material sequenced was peripheral blood. All receptors derive from a human donor in a cohort sampled during active COVID-19.

J is TRBJ1-2 and V is TRBV6-6; 9 bases align to TRBD1. The germline V gene has CDR1 MNHNY and CDR2 SVGAGI (reference sequence). The CDR3 consists of 18 residues. V trimming: 5 bases; J trimming: 3 bases; junction bases outside the gene matches: 16. The CDR3 DNA is TGTGCCAGCAGTCGCGCAGGACAGGGGTTATCGGTCTACTATGGCTACACCTTC. It is translated as CASSRAGQGLSVYYGYTF.

V usage is TRBV24-1 and J usage is TRBJ2-5, with D unresolved. With 3 bases removed from V and 5 bases from J, the gap between germline ends came to 3 bases. The CDR3 has 11 residues. The germline CDR1 and CDR2 sequences are KGHDR and SFDVKD. The CDR3 coding sequence is TGTGCCACCAGTGATGGCGAGACCCAGTACTTC. As protein: CATSDGETQYF.

This clone appeared a single time. J is TRBJ2-3 and V is TRBV5-4; maybe TRBD2 (6 bases). Germline V gene lookup returns CDR1 SGHNT and CDR2 YYREEE (reference sequence). The ends were cut back, 0 bases at V and 6 bases at J, with 17 bases in the middle. CDR3 size: 16 residues. The CDR3 here is CASSLAGGAYGDTQYF. The CDR3, as DNA: TGTGCCAGCAGCTTGGCCGGGGGAGCCTATGGGGATACGCAGTATTTT.

The gene calls are TRBV4-2 and TRBJ2-1, with TRBD2 identical over 10 bases. Per the germline V gene, CDR1 is LGHNA and CDR2 is YNFKEQ. V lost 1 base, J lost 10 bases, and 4 bases stayed unmatched. The CDR3 runs 14 residues. The CDR3 nucleotides read TGTGCCAGCAGCCAAGTGGGTAGCGGGGGGGAGCAGTTCTTC. Protein sequence: CASSQVGSGGEQFF.

The chain uses TRBV10-2 and TRBJ2-5; TRBD2 is a possible D gene (6 bases). CDR1 and CDR2 from the germline V gene are WSHSY and SAAADI. The ends were cut back, 7 bases at V and 0 bases at J, with 9 bases in the middle. The CDR3 spans 13 residues. In DNA, the CDR3 is TGCGCCAGCAAAAGCGGGTACCAAGAGACCCAGTACTTC. This encodes CASKSGYQETQYF.

This chain links TRBV7-9 with TRBJ2-7, with TRBD1 as a possible D gene (5 bases). This CDR3 region has 15 residues. Trimming removed 4 bases from V and 4 bases from J, with 17 bases in between. Germline assignment: CDR1 SEHNR and CDR2 FQNEAQ (reference sequence). CDR3 in DNA: TGTGCCAGCAGCTCCCCCGCCTGGGGCGATTACGAGCAGTACTTC. It specifies CASSSPAWGDYEQYF.

The chain is built from TRBV7-3 and TRBJ2-7, with a weak D call TRBD1 (7 bases). The CDR3 runs 13 residues. Between the trimmed V and J ends, which lost 3 bases and 6 bases, there was a span of 12 bases. Germline CDR1 is SGHTA and CDR2 is FQGTGA. The CDR3 region is CASSFHQGGEQYF. CDR3 nucleotides: TGTGCCAGCAGCTTCCACCAGGGGGGCGAGCAGTACTTC.

The V gene is TRBV5-8, the J gene TRBJ1-1; D unresolved. Trimming left V 0 bases short and J 0 bases short, with 9 bases between. This CDR3 contains 15 residues. In germline, CDR1 is SGHTS, CDR2 YDEGEE. This chain's CDR3 is CASSLVPYMNTEAFF. The CDR3 DNA is TGTGCCAGCAGCTTGGTTCCATACATGAACACTGAAGCTTTCTTT.

The gene calls are TRBV11-2 and TRBJ2-3, with 7 bases lining up with TRBD2. J lost 2 bases, V lost 2 bases, and 4 bases had no gene match. CDR1 SGHAT and CDR2 FQNNGV come from the germline V gene. The CDR3 contains 15 residues. DNA of the CDR3: TGTGCCAGCAGCTTAACCGGGGGGACCACAGATACGCAGTATTTT. Protein: CASSLTGGTTDTQYF.

This chain joins TRBV5-4 and TRBJ2-5, with 12 bases that match TRBD2. Trimming at V came to 4 bases and at J to 5 bases, leaving 9 bases not matched to a gene. The CDR3 contains 16 residues. In germline, CDR1 is SGHNT, CDR2 YYREEE (reference sequence). The CDR3 loop reads CASSPKLAGGFETQYF. For the CDR3, the DNA is TGTGCCAGCAGCCCGAAACTAGCGGGGGGTTTCGAGACCCAGTACTTC.

Only a few counts were recorded for this clone. The chain links TRBV30 to TRBJ1-1, with unresolved D. The CDR3 extends over 12 amino acids. CDR1 and CDR2 from the germline V gene are GTSNPN and SVGIG (reference sequence). V was trimmed by 0 bases and J by 2 bases, leaving 4 bases between them. For the CDR3, the DNA is TGTGCCTGGAGTGTTGGCAACACTGAAGCTTTCTTT. Translating it yields CAWSVGNTEAFF.

The chain combines TRBV4-1 with TRBJ1-1; TRBD1 might be the D (6 bases). In germline, CDR1 is MGHRA, CDR2 YSYEKL. V was shortened by 4 bases and J by 1 base, with 16 bases between the two germline ends. CDR3 length equals 16 residues. The CDR3 loop is CASSPRDTTRNTEAFF. CDR3 DNA: TGCGCCAGCAGCCCCAGGGACACCACCCGGAACACTGAAGCTTTCTTT.

The J gene is TRBJ2-1, the V gene TRBV3-1 (or the pseudogene TRBV3-2), with D uncertain. This CDR3 is built from 15 residues. V was cut by 3 bases and J by 7 bases, with 16 bases left in between. The germline CDR1 and CDR2 sequences are LGHDT and YNNKEL (reference sequence). The CDR3 region has the DNA TGTGCCAGCAGCCAGGGTCGTCCCTCGCGGAATGAGCAGTTCTTC. Its translation: CASSQGRPSRNEQFF.

The V and J genes are TRBV7-2 and TRBJ2-3; TRBD2 matches 14 bases. Germline CDR1 reads SGHTA; CDR2 reads FQGNSA. V was pared by 4 bases and J by 4 bases, with 4 bases of the junction left unmatched. The CDR3 sequence is 16 residues long. DNA of the CDR3: TGTGCCAGCAGCTCCCGGACTAGCGGGAGGTCAGATACGCAGTATTTT. Its protein is CASSSRTSGRSDTQYF. Full variable domain (rest looked up from reference TRBV7-2 and TRBJ2-3): GAGVSQSPSNKVTEKGKDVELRCDPISGHTALYWYRQSLGQGLEFLIYFQGNSAPDKSGLPSDRFSAERTGGSVSTLTIQRTQQEDSAVYLCASSSRTSGRSDTQYFGPGTRLTVL.

The rearrangement links TRBV6-2 or TRBV6-3 to TRBJ2-6; D ambiguous. The CDR3 extends over 15 amino acids. CDR1 and CDR2 from the germline V gene are MNHEY and SVGEGT. Trimming pared 6 bases from V and 4 bases from J, leaving 13 bases between. The CDR3 loop is CASSRPTSGANVLTF. The CDR3 region has the DNA TGTGCCAGCAGCCGCCCCACTTCAGGGGCCAACGTCCTGACTTTC.

The chain employs TRBV7-9 and TRBJ2-5; D not certain. Trimming took 2 bases from V and 1 from J, leaving 8 bases between them. CDR3 length: 14 residues. Germline CDR1 SEHNR, CDR2 FQNEAQ (reference sequence). CDR3 sequence (DNA): TGTGCCAGCAGCTTATTTGCTAGCCAAGAGACCCAGTACTTC. Its translation: CASSLFASQETQYF.

The chain links TRBV7-9 to TRBJ1-1, with TRBD1 matching 7 bases. The CDR3 spans 14 residues. Germline CDR1 SEHNR, CDR2 FQNEAQ (reference sequence). V lost 1 base, J lost 6 bases, and 5 bases stayed unmatched. The CDR3 region has the DNA TGTGCCAGCAGCTTAGAGGGGGACAGCTCTGAAGCTTTCTTT. Translated: CASSLEGDSSEAFF.

V gene TRBV3-1 (or the pseudogene TRBV3-2) combines with J gene TRBJ2-5; 7 bases match TRBD1. With V trimmed by 4 bases and J by 3 bases, 5 bases remained unmatched. The V gene's germline CDR1 is LGHDT and CDR2 YNNKEL (reference sequence). This CDR3 is 14 amino acids long. The CDR3 is CASSPRGRKETQYF. CDR3 nucleotides: TGTGCCAGCAGCCCGAGGGGGCGCAAAGAGACCCAGTACTTC.

This chain uses TRBV29-1 with TRBJ2-2, with 9 nucleotides matching TRBD1. V lost 5 bases and J lost 5; bases outside the gene matches: 12. CDR1 is SQVTM and CDR2 is ANQGSEA in the germline V gene. The CDR3 is 16 residues long. The CDR3 is CSVYSGTGMRTGELFF. CDR3 DNA: TGCAGCGTTTACTCCGGGACAGGGATGCGGACCGGGGAGCTGTTTTTT.

The sample holds one count of this clone. V gene TRBV9 combines with J gene TRBJ2-3, with D possibly TRBD2 on 7 matching bases. The germline CDR1 and CDR2 sequences are SGDLS and YYNGEE. The CDR3 spans 17 residues. V was cut by 3 bases and J by 2 bases, with 19 bases left in between. The CDR3: CASSAGGGSGSTDTQYF. CDR3 coding DNA: TGTGCCAGCAGCGCGGGGGGCGGAAGCGGTTCCACAGATACGCAGTATTTT.

The chain links TRBV4-1 to TRBJ2-2; D ambiguous. V was clipped by 4 bases and J by 5 bases, with 11 bases between them. CDR1 MGHRA and CDR2 YSYEKL come from the germline V gene. The CDR3 has 14 residues. The CDR3 is CASSLRLATGELFF. The CDR3 coding sequence is TGCGCCAGCAGCCTGCGACTGGCGACCGGGGAGCTGTTTTTT.

This chain links TRBV4-3 with TRBJ1-2; TRBD1 agrees at 7 bases. V shed 0 bases and J 5 bases; nucleotides not matched to a gene: 6. Germline lookup yields CDR1 LGHNA and CDR2 YSLEER. CDR3 length: 15 amino acids. DNA of the CDR3: TGCGCCAGCAGCCAAGAGCCGGGACAGCCTTATGGCTACACCTTC. Its translation is CASSQEPGQPYGYTF.

The rearrangement links TRBV7-9 to TRBJ1-2; 10 bases agree with TRBD1. V dropped 5 bases and J dropped 8; count of bases not matched to a gene: 2. From germline, CDR1 is SEHNR and CDR2 FQNEAQ (reference sequence). CDR3 size: 12 residues. The CDR3 spells CASSRDRGGYTF. The CDR3 DNA is TGTGCCAGCAGCCGGGACAGGGGCGGCTACACCTTC.

V usage is TRBV10-2 and J usage is TRBJ2-7, with unresolved D. Germline V gene lookup returns CDR1 WSHSY and CDR2 SAAADI. Trimming removed 0 bases at V and 3 bases at J, with 9 bases between. CDR3 length: 14 amino acids. CDR3 sequence reads: CASSESRLYYEQYF. CDR3 sequence (DNA): TGCGCCAGCAGTGAGTCGAGGCTATACTACGAGCAGTACTTC.

The V gene is TRBV7-9, the J gene TRBJ2-5, with 8 nucleotides matching TRBD1. The CDR3 is 13 residues long. Germline V gene lookup returns CDR1 SEHNR and CDR2 FQNEAQ (reference sequence). V trimming: 6 bases; J trimming: 5 bases; junction bases outside the gene matches: 5. As DNA, the CDR3 is TGTGCCAGCAGGCCAGGGGGCAGCGAGACCCAGTACTTC. This codes for CASRPGGSETQYF.

DNA for the CDR3: TGTGCCAGCAGCCATCGGAGGGGGGACAGGGCCTACGAGCAGTACTTC. Translating gives CASSHRRGDRAYEQYF. The V gene is TRBV3-1 (or the pseudogene TRBV3-2), the J gene TRBJ2-7, with TRBD1 matching over 9 bases. The V and J ends lost 3 bases and 2 bases, in that order; junction bases with no gene match: 8. The CDR3 covers 16 residues. Germline V gives CDR1 LGHDT, CDR2 YNNKEL (reference sequence).

The chain couples TRBV6-4 to TRBJ2-2; perhaps TRBD1 as D (6 bases). V was shortened by 8 bases and J by 2 bases, with 12 bases between the two germline ends. Germline CDR1 MRHNA, CDR2 SNTAGT. The CDR3 runs 14 residues. The CDR3: CASSRTVNTGELFF. The CDR3 DNA sequence: TGTGCCAGCTCTCGGACAGTTAACACCGGGGAGCTGTTTTTT.

The chain recombines TRBV4-1 with TRBJ2-7; 9 bases are shared with TRBD2. The CDR3 spans 17 residues. Germline V gives CDR1 MGHRA, CDR2 YSYEKL. After removal of 3 bases from V and 3 bases from J, the junction contained 12 bases not matched to a gene. The CDR3 DNA is TGCGCCAGCAGCCAGGGAAGAGCGGGGGGAGGGGACTACGAGCAGTACTTC. Protein: CASSQGRAGGGDYEQYF.